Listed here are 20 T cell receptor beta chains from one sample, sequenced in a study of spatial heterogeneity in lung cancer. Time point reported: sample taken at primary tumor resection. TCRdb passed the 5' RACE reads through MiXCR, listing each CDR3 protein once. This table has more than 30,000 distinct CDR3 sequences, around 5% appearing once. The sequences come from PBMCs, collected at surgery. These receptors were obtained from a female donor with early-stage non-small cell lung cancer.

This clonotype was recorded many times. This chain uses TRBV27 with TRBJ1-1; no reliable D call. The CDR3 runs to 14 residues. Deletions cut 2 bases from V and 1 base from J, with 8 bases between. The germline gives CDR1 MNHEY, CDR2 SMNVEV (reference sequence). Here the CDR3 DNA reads TGTGCCAGCAGTTTACAGGTCCGGAACACTGAAGCTTTCTTT. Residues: CASSLQVRNTEAFF.

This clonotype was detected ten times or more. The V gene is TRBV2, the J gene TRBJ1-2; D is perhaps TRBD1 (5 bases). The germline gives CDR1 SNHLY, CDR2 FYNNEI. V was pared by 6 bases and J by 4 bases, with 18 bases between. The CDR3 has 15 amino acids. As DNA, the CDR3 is TGTGCCAGCAGCTCCTGGGGGGTCAGCTCCTATGGCTACACCTTC. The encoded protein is CASSSWGVSSYGYTF.

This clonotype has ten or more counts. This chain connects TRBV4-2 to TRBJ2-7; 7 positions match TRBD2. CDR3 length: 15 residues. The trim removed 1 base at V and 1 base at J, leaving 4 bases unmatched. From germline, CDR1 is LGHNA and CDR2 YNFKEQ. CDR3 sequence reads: CASSQAAGVSYEQYF. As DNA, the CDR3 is TGTGCCAGCAGCCAAGCTGCGGGGGTGTCCTACGAGCAGTACTTC.

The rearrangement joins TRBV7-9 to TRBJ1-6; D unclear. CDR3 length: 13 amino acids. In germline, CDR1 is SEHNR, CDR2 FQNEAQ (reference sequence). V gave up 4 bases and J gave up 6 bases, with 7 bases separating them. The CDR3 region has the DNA TGTGCCAGCAGCTCCCCCGGTAATTCACCCCTCCACTTT. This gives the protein CASSSPGNSPLHF. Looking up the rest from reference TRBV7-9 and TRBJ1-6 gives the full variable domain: DTGVSQNPRHKITKRGQNVTFRCDPISEHNRLYWYRQTLGQGPEFLTYFQNEAQLEKSRLLSDRFSAERPKGSFSTLEIQRTEQGDSAMYLCASSSPGNSPLHFGNGTRLTVT.

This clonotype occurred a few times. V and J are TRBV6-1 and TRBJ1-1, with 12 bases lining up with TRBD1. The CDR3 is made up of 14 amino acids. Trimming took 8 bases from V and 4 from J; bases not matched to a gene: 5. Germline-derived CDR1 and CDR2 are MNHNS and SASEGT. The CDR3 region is CASRGTGGTTEAFF. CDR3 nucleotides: TGTGCCAGCCGAGGGACAGGGGGCACCACTGAAGCTTTCTTT.

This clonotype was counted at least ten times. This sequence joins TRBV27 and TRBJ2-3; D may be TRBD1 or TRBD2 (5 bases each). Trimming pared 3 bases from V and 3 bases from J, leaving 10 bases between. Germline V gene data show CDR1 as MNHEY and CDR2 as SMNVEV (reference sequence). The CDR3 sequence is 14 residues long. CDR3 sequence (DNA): TGTGCCAGCAGTTTCAACGGGGCAACAGATACGCAGTATTTT. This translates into CASSFNGATDTQYF.

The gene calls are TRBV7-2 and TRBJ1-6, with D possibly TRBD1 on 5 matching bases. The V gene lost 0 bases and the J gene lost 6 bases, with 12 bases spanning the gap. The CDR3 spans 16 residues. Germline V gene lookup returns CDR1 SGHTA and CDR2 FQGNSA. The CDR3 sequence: CASSLAPTGSNSPLHF. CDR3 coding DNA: TGTGCCAGCAGCTTAGCTCCCACAGGCTCTAATTCACCCCTCCACTTT.

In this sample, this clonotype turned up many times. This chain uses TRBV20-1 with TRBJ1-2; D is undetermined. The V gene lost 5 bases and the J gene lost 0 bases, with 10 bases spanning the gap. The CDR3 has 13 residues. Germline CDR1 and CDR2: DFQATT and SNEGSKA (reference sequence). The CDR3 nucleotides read TGCAGTGCTGTACAGTTAGCTAACTATGGCTACACCTTC. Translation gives CSAVQLANYGYTF.

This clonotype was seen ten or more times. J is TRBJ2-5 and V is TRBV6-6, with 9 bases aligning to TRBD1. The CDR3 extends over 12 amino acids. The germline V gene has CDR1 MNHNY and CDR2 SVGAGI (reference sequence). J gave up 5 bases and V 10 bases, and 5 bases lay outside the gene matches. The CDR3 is CATTGGEETQYF. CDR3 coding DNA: TGTGCCACCACAGGGGGCGAGGAGACCCAGTACTTC.

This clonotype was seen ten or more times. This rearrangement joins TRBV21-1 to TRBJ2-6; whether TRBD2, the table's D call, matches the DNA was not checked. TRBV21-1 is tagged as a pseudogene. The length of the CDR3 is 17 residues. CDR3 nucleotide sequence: TGTGCCAGCAGTCCGGTTAGTCTGTCCTCTGGGGCCAACGTCCTGACTTTC. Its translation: CASSPVSLSSGANVLTF.

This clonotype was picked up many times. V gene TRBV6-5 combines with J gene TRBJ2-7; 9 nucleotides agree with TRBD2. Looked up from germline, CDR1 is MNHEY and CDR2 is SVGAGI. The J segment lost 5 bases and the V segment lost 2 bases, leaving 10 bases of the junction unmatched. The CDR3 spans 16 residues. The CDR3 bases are TGTGCCAGCAGTTACACGTTGACCGGGACTAGCAACGAGCAGTACTTC. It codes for CASSYTLTGTSNEQYF.

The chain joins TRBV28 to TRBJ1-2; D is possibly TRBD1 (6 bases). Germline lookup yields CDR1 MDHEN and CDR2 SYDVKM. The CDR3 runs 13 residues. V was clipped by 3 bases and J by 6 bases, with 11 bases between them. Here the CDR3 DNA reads TGTGCCAGCAGTTTTCGAGGGGGAGATGGCTACACCTTC. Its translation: CASSFRGGDGYTF.

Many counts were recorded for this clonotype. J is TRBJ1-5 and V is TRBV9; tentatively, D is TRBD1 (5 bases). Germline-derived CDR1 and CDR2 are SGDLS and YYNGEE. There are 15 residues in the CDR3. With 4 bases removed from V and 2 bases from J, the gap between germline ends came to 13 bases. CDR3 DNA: TGTGCCAGCAGCAACGGACATACCGGCAATCAGCCCCAGCATTTT. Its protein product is CASSNGHTGNQPQHF.

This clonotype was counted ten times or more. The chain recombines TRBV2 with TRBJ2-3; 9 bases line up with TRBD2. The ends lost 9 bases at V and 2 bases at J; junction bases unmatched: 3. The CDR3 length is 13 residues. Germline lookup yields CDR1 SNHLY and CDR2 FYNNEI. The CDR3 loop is CASGGGDTDTQYF. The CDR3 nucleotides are TGTGCCAGTGGCGGGGGGGACACAGATACGCAGTATTTT. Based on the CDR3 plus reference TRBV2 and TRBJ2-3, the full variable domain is EPEVTQTPSHQVTQMGQEVILRCVPISNHLYFYWYRQILGQKVEFLVSFYNNEISEKSEIFDDQFSVERPDGSNFTLKIRSTKLEDSAMYFCASGGGDTDTQYFGPGTRLTVL.

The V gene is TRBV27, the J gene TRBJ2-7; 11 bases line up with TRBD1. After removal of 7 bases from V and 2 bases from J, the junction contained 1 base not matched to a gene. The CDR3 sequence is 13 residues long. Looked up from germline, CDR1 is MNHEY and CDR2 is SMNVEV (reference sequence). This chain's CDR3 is CASTGQGAYEQYF. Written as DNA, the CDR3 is TGTGCCAGCACGGGACAGGGGGCCTACGAGCAGTACTTC.

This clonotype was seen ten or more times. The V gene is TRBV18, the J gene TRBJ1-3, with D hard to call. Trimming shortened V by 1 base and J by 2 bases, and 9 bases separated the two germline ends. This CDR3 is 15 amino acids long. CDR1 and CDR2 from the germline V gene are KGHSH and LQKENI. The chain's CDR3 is CASSPQEVPGNTIYF. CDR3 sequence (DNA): TGTGCCAGCTCACCACAGGAGGTCCCTGGAAACACCATATATTTT.

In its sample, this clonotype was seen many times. Here the CDR3 reads CASSASVAGSETQYF. The CDR3 nucleotides are TGTGCCAGCAGCGCAAGTGTAGCGGGGAGCGAGACCCAGTACTTC. V gene TRBV3-1 combines with J gene TRBJ2-5; TRBD2 aligns across 8 bases. Germline loops: CDR1 LGHDT, CDR2 YNNKEL (reference sequence). The CDR3 contains 15 residues. V lost 5 bases and J lost 5; bases outside the gene matches: 10.

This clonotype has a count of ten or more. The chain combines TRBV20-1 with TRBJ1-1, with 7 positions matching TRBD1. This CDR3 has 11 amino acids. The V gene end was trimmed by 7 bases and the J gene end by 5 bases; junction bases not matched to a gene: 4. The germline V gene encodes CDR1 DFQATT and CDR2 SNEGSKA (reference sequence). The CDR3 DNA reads TGCAGTGGTCCAGGGGGAACTGAAGCTTTCTTT. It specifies CSGPGGTEAFF.

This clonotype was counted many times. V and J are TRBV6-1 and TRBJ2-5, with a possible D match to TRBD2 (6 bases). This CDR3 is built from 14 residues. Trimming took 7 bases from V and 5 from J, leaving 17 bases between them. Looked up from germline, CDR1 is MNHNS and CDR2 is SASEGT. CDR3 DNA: TGTGCCAGCAACGAAGGAGGAGGGAAGGAGACCCAGTACTTC. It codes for CASNEGGGKETQYF.

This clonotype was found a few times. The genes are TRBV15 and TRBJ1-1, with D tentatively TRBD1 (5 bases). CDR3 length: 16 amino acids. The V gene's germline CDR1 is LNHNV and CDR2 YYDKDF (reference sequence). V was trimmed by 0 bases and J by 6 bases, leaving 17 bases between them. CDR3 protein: CATSRDKIRGAAEAFF. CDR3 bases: TGTGCCACCAGCAGAGATAAGATTAGAGGGGCCGCTGAAGCTTTCTTT.